These T cell receptor beta chains were read from a single sample in a study of early T cells in non-severe SARS-CoV-2 infection. TCRdb reanalysed the 5' RACE reads using MiXCR and keeps one entry per CDR3 protein. This table holds 25,000 to 35,000 distinct CDR3 sequences, around 6% found once. The sequenced sample was whole blood. Source of these receptors: an adult who was a healthcare worker with PCR-confirmed SARS-CoV-2 infection or an uninfected control (not recorded which). Both conserved end residues are part of each CDR3. D genes are given only for firm matches. Rows may omit the clone size; those that give it use once, few, many or a size class.

d_call: TRBD1; j_call: TRBJ2-7; v_call: TRBV4-1; clone_size: many; cdr3_aa: CASSLGQGGEQYF; cdr3_nt: TGCGCCAGCAGCCTTGGACAGGGAGGAGAGCAGTACTTC
d_call: .; j_call: TRBJ2-7; v_call: TRBV14; clone_size: .; cdr3_aa: CASSPTPAYEQYF; cdr3_nt: TGTGCCAGCAGCCCCACCCCCGCTTACGAGCAGTACTTC
d_call: .; j_call: TRBJ1-4; v_call: TRBV7-9; clone_size: many; cdr3_aa: CASSLEGSGEKLFF; cdr3_nt: TGTGCCAGCAGCTTAGAGGGATCCGGTGAAAAACTGTTTTTT
d_call: .; j_call: TRBJ2-3; v_call: TRBV7-6; clone_size: .; cdr3_aa: CASSFRSDTQYF; cdr3_nt: TGTGCCAGCAGCTTCCGCTCAGATACGCAGTATTTT
d_call: .; j_call: TRBJ2-1; v_call: TRBV18; clone_size: many; cdr3_aa: CASSPPGEDQTEQFF; cdr3_nt: TGTGCCAGCTCACCACCTGGTGAGGATCAGACGGAGCAGTTCTTC
d_call: .; j_call: TRBJ2-5; v_call: TRBV20-1; clone_size: many; cdr3_aa: CSARDSGRTGTQYF; cdr3_nt: TGCAGTGCTAGAGATTCAGGCCGAACAGGGACCCAGTACTTC
d_call: .; j_call: TRBJ1-5; v_call: TRBV7-2; clone_size: many; cdr3_aa: CASSDRDQPQHF; cdr3_nt: TGTGCCAGCAGCGACAGAGATCAGCCCCAGCATTTT
d_call: .; j_call: TRBJ2-5; v_call: TRBV7-2; clone_size: many; cdr3_aa: CASSIQPGIQETQYF; cdr3_nt: TGTGCCAGCAGCATACAGCCGGGGATCCAAGAGACCCAGTACTTC
d_call: .; j_call: TRBJ2-3; v_call: TRBV20-1; clone_size: few; cdr3_aa: CSAWVRTDTQYF; cdr3_nt: TGCAGTGCTTGGGTTAGGACAGATACGCAGTATTTT
d_call: TRBD2; j_call: TRBJ2-7; v_call: TRBV27; clone_size: few; cdr3_aa: CASIGTSGGYEQYF; cdr3_nt: TGTGCCAGCATCGGGACTAGCGGGGGGTACGAGCAGTACTTC
d_call: TRBD1; j_call: TRBJ2-5; v_call: TRBV9; clone_size: .; cdr3_aa: CASSVVGTGVETQYF; cdr3_nt: TGTGCCAGCAGCGTAGTAGGGACAGGGGTAGAGACCCAGTACTTC
d_call: .; j_call: TRBJ2-3; v_call: TRBV7-6; clone_size: many; cdr3_aa: CASSFLSTDTQYF; cdr3_nt: TGTGCCAGCAGCTTTTTGAGCACAGATACGCAGTATTTT
d_call: .; j_call: TRBJ2-7; v_call: TRBV20-1; clone_size: few; cdr3_aa: CSARVGSPSYEQYF; cdr3_nt: TGCAGTGCTAGAGTTGGATCCCCCTCCTACGAGCAGTACTTC
d_call: .; j_call: TRBJ2-5; v_call: TRBV4-3; clone_size: many; cdr3_aa: CASSQDVGETQYF; cdr3_nt: TGCGCCAGCAGCCAAGATGTAGGGGAGACCCAGTACTTC
d_call: .; j_call: TRBJ1-1; v_call: TRBV6-1; clone_size: many; cdr3_aa: CASSELQNTEAFF; cdr3_nt: TGTGCCAGCAGTGAATTACAGAACACTGAAGCTTTCTTT
d_call: .; j_call: TRBJ2-3; v_call: TRBV2; clone_size: many; cdr3_aa: CATTPRGLGIHTQYF; cdr3_nt: TGTGCCACCACCCCCAGGGGACTTGGGATTCATACGCAGTATTTT
d_call: TRBD2; j_call: TRBJ2-3; v_call: TRBV9; clone_size: .; cdr3_aa: CASSYHSGGGTDTQYF; cdr3_nt: TGTGCCAGCAGTTACCACAGCGGGGGAGGCACAGATACGCAGTATTTT
d_call: .; j_call: TRBJ2-7; v_call: TRBV2; clone_size: once; cdr3_aa: CASSLQGYEQYF; cdr3_nt: TGTGCCAGCAGCCTGCAGGGCTACGAGCAGTACTTC
d_call: .; j_call: TRBJ2-7; v_call: TRBV20-1; clone_size: many; cdr3_aa: CSARPLAISYEQYF; cdr3_nt: TGCAGTGCTAGACCCCTAGCGATCTCCTACGAGCAGTACTTC
d_call: TRBD2; j_call: TRBJ2-3; v_call: TRBV29-1; clone_size: many; cdr3_aa: CSVAGDSTDTQYF; cdr3_nt: TGCAGCGTGGCGGGGGACAGCACAGATACGCAGTATTTT
d_call: TRBD2; j_call: TRBJ2-1; v_call: TRBV9; clone_size: many; cdr3_aa: CASSVGGASSAEQFF; cdr3_nt: TGTGCCAGCAGCGTCGGGGGGGCCTCGAGCGCTGAGCAGTTCTTC
d_call: TRBD1; j_call: TRBJ2-7; v_call: TRBV20-1; clone_size: many; cdr3_aa: CSANDRGSLYEQYF; cdr3_nt: TGCAGTGCAAACGACAGGGGTAGTCTCTACGAGCAGTACTTC
d_call: .; j_call: TRBJ2-1; v_call: TRBV24-1; clone_size: few; cdr3_aa: CATSDLKAGEDWNEQFF; cdr3_nt: TGTGCCACCAGTGATTTAAAGGCAGGGGAGGATTGGAATGAGCAGTTCTTC
d_call: .; j_call: TRBJ1-1; v_call: TRBV7-8; clone_size: .; cdr3_aa: CASSLSQNTEAFF; cdr3_nt: TGTGCCAGCAGCTTATCACAGAACACTGAAGCTTTCTTT
d_call: .; j_call: TRBJ2-3; v_call: TRBV20-1; clone_size: .; cdr3_aa: CSANRLSDTQYF; cdr3_nt: TGCAGTGCCAACCGACTTTCAGATACGCAGTATTTT
d_call: .; j_call: TRBJ1-1; v_call: TRBV11-2; clone_size: many; cdr3_aa: CASSSKHPQVNRATNTEAFF; cdr3_nt: TGTGCCAGCAGCAGCAAGCACCCGCAAGTTAACAGGGCTACGAACACTGAAGCTTTCTTT
d_call: .; j_call: TRBJ2-1; v_call: TRBV29-1; clone_size: many; cdr3_aa: CSVDRGKSYNEQFF; cdr3_nt: TGCAGCGTTGATAGAGGGAAATCCTACAATGAGCAGTTCTTC
d_call: .; j_call: TRBJ2-1; v_call: TRBV12-3/TRBV12-4; clone_size: .; cdr3_aa: CASSLAAIQYNEQFF; cdr3_nt: TGTGCCAGCAGTTTAGCTGCAATACAATACAATGAGCAGTTCTTC
d_call: .; j_call: TRBJ2-7; v_call: TRBV7-2; clone_size: many; cdr3_aa: CASSQRREQYF; cdr3_nt: TGTGCCAGCAGCCAACGTAGAGAGCAGTACTTC
d_call: .; j_call: TRBJ2-4; v_call: TRBV4-3; clone_size: many; cdr3_aa: CASSQDLGRRGHIQYF; cdr3_nt: TGCGCCAGCAGCCAAGATCTGGGTAGGAGGGGGCACATTCAGTACTTC
d_call: .; j_call: TRBJ1-2; v_call: TRBV4-3; clone_size: many; cdr3_aa: CASSQVWWAGLGYTF; cdr3_nt: TGCGCCAGCAGCCAAGTCTGGTGGGCAGGTCTTGGCTACACCTTC
d_call: .; j_call: TRBJ2-7; v_call: TRBV7-9; clone_size: many; cdr3_aa: CASSPPGYTYEQYF; cdr3_nt: TGTGCCAGCAGCCCCCCGGGGTACACCTACGAGCAGTACTTC
d_call: .; j_call: TRBJ2-7; v_call: TRBV7-2; clone_size: many; cdr3_aa: CASTAYGGSYEQYF; cdr3_nt: TGTGCCAGCACCGCTTACGGGGGCTCCTACGAGCAGTACTTC
d_call: TRBD2; j_call: TRBJ2-5; v_call: TRBV6-5; clone_size: medium-sized; cdr3_aa: CASSRTSGGYGGETQYF; cdr3_nt: TGTGCCAGCAGCCGGACTAGCGGGGGATACGGGGGAGAGACCCAGTACTTC
d_call: TRBD1; j_call: TRBJ2-2; v_call: TRBV29-1; clone_size: medium-sized; cdr3_aa: CSVATRDRGRIGELFF; cdr3_nt: TGCAGCGTTGCAACCCGGGACAGGGGGCGCATCGGGGAGCTGTTTTTT
d_call: TRBD1; j_call: TRBJ2-7; v_call: TRBV28; clone_size: many; cdr3_aa: CASTKTGDSYEQYF; cdr3_nt: TGTGCCAGCACCAAGACAGGGGACTCCTACGAGCAGTACTTC
d_call: .; j_call: TRBJ2-1; v_call: TRBV15; clone_size: many; cdr3_aa: CATSRATGAEGEQFF; cdr3_nt: TGTGCCACCAGCAGAGCGACAGGAGCCGAGGGTGAGCAGTTCTTC
d_call: TRBD2; j_call: TRBJ2-5; v_call: TRBV7-2; clone_size: few; cdr3_aa: CASSRLAGGLELLSQYF; cdr3_nt: TGTGCCAGCAGCCGTCTAGCGGGGGGGCTTGAATTGCTATCCCAGTACTTC
d_call: .; j_call: TRBJ2-7; v_call: TRBV7-9; clone_size: .; cdr3_aa: CASSLVSGSSSYEQYF; cdr3_nt: TGTGCCAGCAGCTTAGTTTCGGGATCGAGCTCCTACGAGCAGTACTTC
d_call: TRBD2; j_call: TRBJ2-1; v_call: TRBV7-9; clone_size: few; cdr3_aa: CASSPPSGDTGNEQFF; cdr3_nt: TGTGCCAGCAGCCCTCCTAGCGGGGATACGGGCAATGAGCAGTTCTTC